This TCR beta chain was captured in a study of cytotoxic CD8 clonotypes in ibrutinib-treated CLL. About the study: Included were about 11 relapsed/refractory and about 14 treatment-naive patients, of whom about 18 were IGHV unmutated.

Concerning this clone: Its antigen is still unknown.

Study conclusions and caveats: At ibrutinib response, clonality increased, and at progression it declined back toward baseline.

Germline CDR1 is WNHNN and CDR2 is SYGVQD (reference sequence). The CDR3 is 15 amino acids. V dropped 6 bases and J dropped 4; count of bases not matched to a gene: 6. TCRdb's table, derived via immunoSEQ multiplex PCR, lists solely in-frame clones and lacks some. The repertoire includes around 140,000 clones, 65% to 85% of them detected once, and approximately 7.6% sits in the top ten. The TCR originated in a human donor with chronic lymphocytic leukemia. V is TRBV10-1 and J is TRBJ1-4, with 9 nucleotides matching TRBD1. This specimen consisted of PBMCs, obtained after 36 months of ibrutinib treatment. As DNA, the CDR3 is TGCGCCAGCAGCCCTGGGACAGGGTATAATGAAAAACTGTTTTTT. Its translation: CASSPGTGYNEKLFF.